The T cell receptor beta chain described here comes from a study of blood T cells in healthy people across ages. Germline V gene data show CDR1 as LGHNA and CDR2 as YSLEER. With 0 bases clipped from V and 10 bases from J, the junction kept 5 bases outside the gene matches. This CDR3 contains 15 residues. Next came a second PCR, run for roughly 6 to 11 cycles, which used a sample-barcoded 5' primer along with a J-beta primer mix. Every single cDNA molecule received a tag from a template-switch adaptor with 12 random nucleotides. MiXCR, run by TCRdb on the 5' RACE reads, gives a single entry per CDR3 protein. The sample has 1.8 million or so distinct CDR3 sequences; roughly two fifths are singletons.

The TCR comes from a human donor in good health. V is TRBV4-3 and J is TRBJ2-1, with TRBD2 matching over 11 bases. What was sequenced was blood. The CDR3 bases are TGCGCCAGCAGCCAAGATTTAGCGGGGGGGCTGGAGCAGTTCTTC. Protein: CASSQDLAGGLEQFF.